What follows is one T cell receptor beta chain and its context. Clones were sequenced by immunoSEQ multiplex PCR, and TCRdb holds only the in-frame ones, with some missing. The top ten hold more than 0.95% of the sample, which has around 250,000 clones, about 91% seen once. The source of the sample is a study of blood T cell repertoires in COVID-19. Deletions cut 3 bases from V and 7 bases from J, with 9 bases between. The CDR3 is made up of 12 amino acids. Source material: PBMCs or T cells enriched from blood (not recorded which). The rearrangement joins TRBV12-3 or TRBV12-4 to TRBJ1-2; D is undetermined. This TCR derives from a woman aged 35 to 49 with acute COVID-19. CDR3: CASSFSPPGYTF. In DNA form, the CDR3 reads TGTGCCAGCAGTTTCTCTCCTCCTGGCTACACCTTC.